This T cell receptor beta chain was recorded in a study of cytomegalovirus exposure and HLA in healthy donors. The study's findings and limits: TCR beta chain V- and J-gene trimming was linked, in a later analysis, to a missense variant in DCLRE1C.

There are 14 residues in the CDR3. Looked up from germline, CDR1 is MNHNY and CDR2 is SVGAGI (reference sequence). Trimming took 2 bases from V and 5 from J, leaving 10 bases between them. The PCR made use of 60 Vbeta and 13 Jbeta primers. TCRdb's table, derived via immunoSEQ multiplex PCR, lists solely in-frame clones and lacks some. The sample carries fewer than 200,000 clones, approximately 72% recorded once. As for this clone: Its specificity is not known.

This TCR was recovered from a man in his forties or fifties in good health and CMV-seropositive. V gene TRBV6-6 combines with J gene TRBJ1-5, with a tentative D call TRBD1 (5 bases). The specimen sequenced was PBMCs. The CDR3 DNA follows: TGTGCCAGCAGTTACCGGGGAGGGGATCAGCCCCAGCATTTT. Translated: CASSYRGGDQPQHF.